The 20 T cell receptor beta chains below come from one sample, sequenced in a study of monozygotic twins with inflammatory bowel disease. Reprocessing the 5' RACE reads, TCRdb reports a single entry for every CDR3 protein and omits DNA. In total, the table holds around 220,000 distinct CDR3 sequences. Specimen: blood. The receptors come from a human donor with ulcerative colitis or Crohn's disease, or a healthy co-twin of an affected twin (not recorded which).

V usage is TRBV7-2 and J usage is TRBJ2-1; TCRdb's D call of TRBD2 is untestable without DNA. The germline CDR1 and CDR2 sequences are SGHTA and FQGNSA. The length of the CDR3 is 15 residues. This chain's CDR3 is CASSVFGTSVNEQFF.

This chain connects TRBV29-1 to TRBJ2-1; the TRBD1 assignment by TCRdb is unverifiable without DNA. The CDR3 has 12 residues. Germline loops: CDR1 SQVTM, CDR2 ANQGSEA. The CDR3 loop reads CSVGQGFSEQFF.

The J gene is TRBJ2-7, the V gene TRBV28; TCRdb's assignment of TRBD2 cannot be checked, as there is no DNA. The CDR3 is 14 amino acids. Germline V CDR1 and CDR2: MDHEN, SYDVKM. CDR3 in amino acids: CASGLLAGEYEQYF. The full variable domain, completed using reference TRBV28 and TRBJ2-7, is DVKVTQSSRYLVKRTGEKVFLECVQDMDHENMFWYRQDPGLGLRLIYFSYDVKMKEKGDIPEGYSVSREKKERFSLILESASTNQTSMYLCASGLLAGEYEQYFGPGTRLTVT.

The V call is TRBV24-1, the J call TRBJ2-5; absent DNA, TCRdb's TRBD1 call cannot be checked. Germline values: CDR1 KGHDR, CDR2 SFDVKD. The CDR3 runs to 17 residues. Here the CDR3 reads CATSDPDRDRGLETQYF.

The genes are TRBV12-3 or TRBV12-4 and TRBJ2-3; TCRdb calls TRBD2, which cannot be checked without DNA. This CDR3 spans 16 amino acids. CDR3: CASSQTGPVDFYTQYF.

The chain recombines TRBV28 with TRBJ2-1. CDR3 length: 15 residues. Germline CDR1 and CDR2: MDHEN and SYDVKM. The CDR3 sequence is CASSPRISGYNEQFF.

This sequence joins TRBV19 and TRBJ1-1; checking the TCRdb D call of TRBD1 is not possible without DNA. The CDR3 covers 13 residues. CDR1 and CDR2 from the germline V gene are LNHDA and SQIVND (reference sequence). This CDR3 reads CASSIGTNTEAFF.

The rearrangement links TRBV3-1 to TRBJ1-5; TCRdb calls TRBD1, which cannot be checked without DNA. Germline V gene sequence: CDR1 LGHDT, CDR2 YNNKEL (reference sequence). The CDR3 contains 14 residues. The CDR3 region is CASSQAQGNQPQHF.

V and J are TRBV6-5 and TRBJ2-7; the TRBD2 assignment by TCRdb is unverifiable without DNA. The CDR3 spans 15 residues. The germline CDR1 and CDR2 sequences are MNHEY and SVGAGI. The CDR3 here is CASSYSGLPADEQYF.

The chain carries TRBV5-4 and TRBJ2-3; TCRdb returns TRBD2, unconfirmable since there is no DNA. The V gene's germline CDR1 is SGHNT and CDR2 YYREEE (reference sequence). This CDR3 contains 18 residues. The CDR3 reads CASSLGLAGSPAADTQYF.

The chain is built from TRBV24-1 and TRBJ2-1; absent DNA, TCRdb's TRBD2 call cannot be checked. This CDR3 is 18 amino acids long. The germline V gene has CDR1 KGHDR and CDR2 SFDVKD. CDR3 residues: CATSDPGTSGIQRDEQFF.

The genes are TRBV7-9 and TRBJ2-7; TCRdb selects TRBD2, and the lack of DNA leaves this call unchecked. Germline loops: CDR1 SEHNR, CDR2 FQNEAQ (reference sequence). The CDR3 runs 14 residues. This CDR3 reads CASSWVEGTSEQYF.

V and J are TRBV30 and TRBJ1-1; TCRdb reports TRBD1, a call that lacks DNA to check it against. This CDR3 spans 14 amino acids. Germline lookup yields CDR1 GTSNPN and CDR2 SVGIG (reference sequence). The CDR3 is CAWNSQGRNTEAFF.

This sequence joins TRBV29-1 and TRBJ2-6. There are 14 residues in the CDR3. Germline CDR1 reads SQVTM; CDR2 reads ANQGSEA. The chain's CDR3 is CSVSVQPGANVLTF.

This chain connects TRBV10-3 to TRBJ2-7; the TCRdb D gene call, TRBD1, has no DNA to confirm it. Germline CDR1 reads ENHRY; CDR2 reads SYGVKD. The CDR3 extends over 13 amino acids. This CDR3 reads CAIGDRGPYEQYF.

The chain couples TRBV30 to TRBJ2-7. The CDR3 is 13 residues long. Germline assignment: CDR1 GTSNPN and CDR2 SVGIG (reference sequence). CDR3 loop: CAWNGPPRYEQYF.

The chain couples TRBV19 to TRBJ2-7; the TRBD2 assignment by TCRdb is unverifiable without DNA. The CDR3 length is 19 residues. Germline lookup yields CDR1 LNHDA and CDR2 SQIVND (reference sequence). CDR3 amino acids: CASSISGLAGGPSSYEQYF.

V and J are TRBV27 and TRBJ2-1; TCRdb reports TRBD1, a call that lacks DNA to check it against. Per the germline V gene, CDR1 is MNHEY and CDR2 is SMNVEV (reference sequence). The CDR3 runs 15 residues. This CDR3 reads CASSLWRGTYNEQFF.

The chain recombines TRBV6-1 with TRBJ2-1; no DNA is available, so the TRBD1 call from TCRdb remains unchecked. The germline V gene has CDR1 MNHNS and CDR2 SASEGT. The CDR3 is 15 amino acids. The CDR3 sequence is CASRVYRGLVSEQFF.

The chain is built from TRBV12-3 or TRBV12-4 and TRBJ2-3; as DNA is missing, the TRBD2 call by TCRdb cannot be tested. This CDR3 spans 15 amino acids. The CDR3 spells CASSRGRGTTDTQYF.